One sample yielded the 5 T cell receptor beta chains listed below, sequenced in a study of brain T cells in children with intractable seizures. Data came from immunoSEQ multiplex PCR; TCRdb stores just in-frame clones and leaves some out. The table shows about 320,000 clones, with 93% occurring only once. Time point defined: blood from clinic visit 5 months post-surgery; TSC patient then seizure free. The sample was peripheral blood, taken about 5 months after surgery. The receptors shown here come from a boy under two years old with tuberous sclerosis and intractable seizures.

This chain uses TRBV7-2 with TRBJ1-5; 9 nucleotides line up with TRBD1. CDR1 and CDR2 (germline): SGHTA, FQGNSA. V dropped 5 bases and J dropped 7; count of bases not matched to a gene: 6. There are 14 residues in the CDR3. CDR3 region: CASSPGQGRQPQHF. The CDR3 nucleotides read TGTGCCAGCAGCCCCGGACAGGGGAGGCAGCCCCAGCATTTT.

The gene calls are TRBV7-9 and TRBJ1-2; tentative D call: TRBD1 (5 bases). This CDR3 is 15 amino acids long. V was shortened by 2 bases and J by 3 bases, with 13 bases between the two germline ends. From germline, CDR1 is SEHNR and CDR2 FQNEAQ (reference sequence). In nucleotides, the CDR3 is TGTGCCAGCAGCTTATCCTCTGAGACAGACTATGGCTACACCTTC. This translates into CASSLSSETDYGYTF.

The genes are TRBV6-6 and TRBJ2-5; the D call may be TRBD1 or TRBD2 (5 bases each). The CDR3 is 15 amino acids. Germline V gene sequence: CDR1 MNHNY, CDR2 SVGAGI (reference sequence). V gave up 1 base and J gave up 1 base, with 10 bases separating them. The chain's CDR3 is CASSYWAGTQETQYF. The CDR3 DNA reads TGTGCCAGCAGTTACTGGGCTGGGACCCAAGAGACCCAGTACTTC.

The rearrangement uses TRBV19 and TRBJ1-5; D not resolved. Germline CDR1 is LNHDA and CDR2 is SQIVND (reference sequence). With 6 bases removed from V and 3 bases from J, the gap between germline ends came to 18 bases. CDR3 length: 16 amino acids. Here the CDR3 reads CASRELRTRANQPQHF. The CDR3 DNA reads as TGTGCCAGTAGAGAATTGCGTACAAGGGCCAATCAGCCCCAGCATTTT.

The chain has TRBV5-6 and TRBJ2-7, with TRBD1 matching over 7 bases. The length of the CDR3 is 15 residues. V dropped 5 bases and J dropped 3; count of bases not matched to a gene: 11. Germline CDR1 SGHDT, CDR2 YYEEEE. The CDR3 region is CASSPTQGIVYEQYF. The DNA for the CDR3 is TGTGCCAGCAGTCCTACACAGGGGATCGTCTACGAGCAGTACTTC. The full variable domain, in which reference TRBV5-6 and TRBJ2-7 provide the parts outside the CDR3, is DAGVTQSPTHLIKTRGQQVTLRCSPKSGHDTVSWYQQALGQGPQFIFQYYEEEERQRGNFPDRFSGHQFPNYSSELNVNALLLGDSALYLCASSPTQGIVYEQYFGPGTRLTVT.